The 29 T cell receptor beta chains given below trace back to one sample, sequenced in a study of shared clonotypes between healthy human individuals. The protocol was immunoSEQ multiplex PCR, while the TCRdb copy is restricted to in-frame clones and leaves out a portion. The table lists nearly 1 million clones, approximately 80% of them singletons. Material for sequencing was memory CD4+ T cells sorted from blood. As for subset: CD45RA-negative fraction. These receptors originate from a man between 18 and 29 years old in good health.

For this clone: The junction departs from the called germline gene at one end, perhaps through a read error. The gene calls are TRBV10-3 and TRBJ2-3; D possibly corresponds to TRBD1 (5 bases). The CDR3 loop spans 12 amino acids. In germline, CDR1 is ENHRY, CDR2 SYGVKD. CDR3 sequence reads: CASSEDRYTQYF. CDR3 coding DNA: TGTGCCAGCAGTGAAGACAGATATACGCAGTATTTT.

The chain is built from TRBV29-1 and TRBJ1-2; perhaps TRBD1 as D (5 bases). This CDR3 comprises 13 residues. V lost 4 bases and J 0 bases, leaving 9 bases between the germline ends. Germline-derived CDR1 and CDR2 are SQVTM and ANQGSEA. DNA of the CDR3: TGCAGCGTTGGAAGACAGCCTAACTATGGCTACACCTTC. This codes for CSVGRQPNYGYTF.

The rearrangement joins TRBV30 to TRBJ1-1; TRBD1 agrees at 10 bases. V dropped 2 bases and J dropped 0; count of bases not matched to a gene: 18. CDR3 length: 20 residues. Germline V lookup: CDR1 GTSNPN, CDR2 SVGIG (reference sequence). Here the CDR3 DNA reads TGTGCCTGGAGTACAAAGGGCCTAGGGACAGGGGCCGCTATGAACACTGAAGCTTTCTTT. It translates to CAWSTKGLGTGAAMNTEAFF.

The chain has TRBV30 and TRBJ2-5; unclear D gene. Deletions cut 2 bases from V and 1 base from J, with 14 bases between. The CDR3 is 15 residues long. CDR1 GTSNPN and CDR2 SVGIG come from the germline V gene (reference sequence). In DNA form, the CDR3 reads TGTGCCTGGAGTTTGGGCACTCGACTCCAAGAGACCCAGTACTTC. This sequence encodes CAWSLGTRLQETQYF.

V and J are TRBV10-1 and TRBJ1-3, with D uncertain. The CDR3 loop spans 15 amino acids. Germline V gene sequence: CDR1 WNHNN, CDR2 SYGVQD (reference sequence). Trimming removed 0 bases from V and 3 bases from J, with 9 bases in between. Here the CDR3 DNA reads TGCGCCAGCAGTGAGTCGATGGGGATTGGAAACACCATATATTTT. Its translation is CASSESMGIGNTIYF.

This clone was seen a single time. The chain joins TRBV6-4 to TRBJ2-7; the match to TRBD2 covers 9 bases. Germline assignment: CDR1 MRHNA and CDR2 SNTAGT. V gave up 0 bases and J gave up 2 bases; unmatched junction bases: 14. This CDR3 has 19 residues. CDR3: CASSDSIPSGIDTTYEQYF. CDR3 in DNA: TGTGCCAGCAGTGACTCGATACCTAGCGGGATTGATACAACCTACGAGCAGTACTTC.

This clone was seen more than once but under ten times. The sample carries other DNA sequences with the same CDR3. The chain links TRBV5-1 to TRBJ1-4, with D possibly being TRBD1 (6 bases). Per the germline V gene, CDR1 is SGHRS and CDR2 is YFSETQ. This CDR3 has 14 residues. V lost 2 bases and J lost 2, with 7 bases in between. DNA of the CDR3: TGCGCCAGCAGCTTCCAGGGGACTAATGAAAAACTGTTTTTT. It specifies CASSFQGTNEKLFF.

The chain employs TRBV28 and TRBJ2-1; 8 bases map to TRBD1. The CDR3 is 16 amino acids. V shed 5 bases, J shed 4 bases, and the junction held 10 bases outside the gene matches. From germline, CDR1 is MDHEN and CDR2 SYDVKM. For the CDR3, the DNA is TGTGCCAGCAGTAACCCTTGGACAGGGAGTTACAATGAGCAGTTCTTC. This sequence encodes CASSNPWTGSYNEQFF. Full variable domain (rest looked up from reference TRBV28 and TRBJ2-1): DVKVTQSSRYLVKRTGEKVFLECVQDMDHENMFWYRQDPGLGLRLIYFSYDVKMKEKGDIPEGYSVSREKKERFSLILESASTNQTSMYLCASSNPWTGSYNEQFFGPGTRLTVL.

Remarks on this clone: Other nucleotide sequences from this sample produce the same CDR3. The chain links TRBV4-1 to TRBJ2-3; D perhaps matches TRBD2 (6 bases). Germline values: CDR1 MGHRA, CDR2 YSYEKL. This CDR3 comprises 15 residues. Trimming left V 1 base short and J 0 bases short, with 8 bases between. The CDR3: CASSQGGTSTDTQYF. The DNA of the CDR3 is TGCGCCAGCAGCCAAGGGGGGACTAGCACAGATACGCAGTATTTT.

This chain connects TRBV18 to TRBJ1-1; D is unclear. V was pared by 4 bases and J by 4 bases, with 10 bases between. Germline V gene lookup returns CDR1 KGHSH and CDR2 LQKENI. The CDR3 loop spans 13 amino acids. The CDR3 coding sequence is TGTGCCAGCTCACTAACCGATCTCACTGAAGCTTTCTTT. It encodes CASSLTDLTEAFF. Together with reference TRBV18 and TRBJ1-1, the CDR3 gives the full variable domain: NAGVMQNPRHLVRRRGQEARLRCSPMKGHSHVYWYRQLPEEGLKFMVYLQKENIIDESGMPKERFSAEFPKEGPSILRIQQVVRGDSAAYFCASSLTDLTEAFFGQGTRLTVV.

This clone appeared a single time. CDR3 bases: TGCGCCAGCAGTGAGTCGGGCAGGGGGCCCGCAGATACGCAGTATTTT. Its translation is CASSESGRGPADTQYF. The V call is TRBV10-1, the J call TRBJ2-3; 8 bases align to TRBD1. Germline V gene sequence: CDR1 WNHNN, CDR2 SYGVQD (reference sequence). J lost 4 bases, V lost 0 bases, and 6 bases had no gene match. The CDR3 contains 16 residues.

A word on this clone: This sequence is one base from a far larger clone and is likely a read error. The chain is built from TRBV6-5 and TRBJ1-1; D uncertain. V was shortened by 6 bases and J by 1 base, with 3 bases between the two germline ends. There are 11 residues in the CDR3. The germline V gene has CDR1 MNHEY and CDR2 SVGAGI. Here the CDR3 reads CASRKNTEAFF. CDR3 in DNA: TGTGCCAGCAGGAAGAACACTGAAGCTTTCTTT.

The CDR3 loop reads CATHRGRETQYF. CDR3 sequence (DNA): TGTGCCACCCACAGGGGGCGGGAGACCCAGTACTTC. The gene calls are TRBV6-1 and TRBJ2-5; TRBD1 matches 9 bases. CDR3 length equals 12 residues. The V gene end was trimmed by 10 bases and the J gene end by 5 bases; junction bases not matched to a gene: 5. CDR1 MNHNS and CDR2 SASEGT come from the germline V gene.

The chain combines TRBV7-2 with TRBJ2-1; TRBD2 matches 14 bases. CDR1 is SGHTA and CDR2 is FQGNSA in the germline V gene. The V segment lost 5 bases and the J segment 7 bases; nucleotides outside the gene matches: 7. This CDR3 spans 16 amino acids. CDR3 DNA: TGTGCCAGCAGCCTATCGGGACTAGCGGGGGCGAATGAGCAGTTCTTC. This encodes CASSLSGLAGANEQFF.

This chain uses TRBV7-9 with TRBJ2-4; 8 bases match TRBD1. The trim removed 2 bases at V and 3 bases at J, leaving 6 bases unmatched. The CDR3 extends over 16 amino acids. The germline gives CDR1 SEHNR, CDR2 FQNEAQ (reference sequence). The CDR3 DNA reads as TGTGCCAGCAGCTTACCTCTAGGGACAGGCAAAAACATTCAGTACTTC. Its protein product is CASSLPLGTGKNIQYF.

CDR3 DNA sequence: TGTGCCAGCAGCCCCGGGGCAGTGGGGACTGAAGCTTTCTTT. Translating gives CASSPGAVGTEAFF. V gene TRBV7-8 combines with J gene TRBJ1-1; a possible D gene is TRBD1 (5 bases). This CDR3 is 14 amino acids long. Trimming removed 5 bases at V and 5 bases at J, with 15 bases between. The germline CDR1 and CDR2 sequences are SGHVS and FQNEAQ.

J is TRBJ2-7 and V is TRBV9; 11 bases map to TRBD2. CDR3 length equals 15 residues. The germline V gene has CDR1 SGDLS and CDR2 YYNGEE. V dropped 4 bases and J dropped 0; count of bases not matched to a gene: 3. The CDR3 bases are TGTGCCAGCAGCATACTAGCGGGGGCCTCCTACGAGCAGTACTTC. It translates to CASSILAGASYEQYF.

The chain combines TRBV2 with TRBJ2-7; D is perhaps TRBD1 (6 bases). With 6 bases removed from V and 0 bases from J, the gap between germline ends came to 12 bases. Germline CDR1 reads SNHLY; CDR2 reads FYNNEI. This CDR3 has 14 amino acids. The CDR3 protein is CASRDRDISYEQYF. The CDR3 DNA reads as TGTGCCAGCAGGGACCGGGACATCTCCTACGAGCAGTACTTC.

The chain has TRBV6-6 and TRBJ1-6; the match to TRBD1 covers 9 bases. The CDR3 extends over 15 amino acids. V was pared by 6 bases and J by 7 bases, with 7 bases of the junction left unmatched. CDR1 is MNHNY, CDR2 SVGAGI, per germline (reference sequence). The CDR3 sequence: CASSLRDRVNSPLHF. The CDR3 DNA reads TGTGCCAGCAGCCTCCGGGACAGGGTAAATTCACCCCTCCACTTT.

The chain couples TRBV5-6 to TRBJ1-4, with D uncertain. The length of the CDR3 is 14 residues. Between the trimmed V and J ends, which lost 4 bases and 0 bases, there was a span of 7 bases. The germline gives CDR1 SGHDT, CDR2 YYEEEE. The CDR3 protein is CASSQVATNEKLFF. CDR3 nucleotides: TGTGCCAGCAGCCAAGTTGCAACTAATGAAAAACTGTTTTTT.

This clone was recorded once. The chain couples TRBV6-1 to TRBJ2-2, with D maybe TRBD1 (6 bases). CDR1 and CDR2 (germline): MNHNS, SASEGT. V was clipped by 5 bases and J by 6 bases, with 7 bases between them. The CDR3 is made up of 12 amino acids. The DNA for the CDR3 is TGTGCCAGCAGTAGACAGGCCGGGGAGCTGTTTTTT. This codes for CASSRQAGELFF.

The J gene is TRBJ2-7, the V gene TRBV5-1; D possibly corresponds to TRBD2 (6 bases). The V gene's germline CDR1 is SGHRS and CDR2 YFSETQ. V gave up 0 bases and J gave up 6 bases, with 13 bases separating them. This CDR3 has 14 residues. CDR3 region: CASSLVDGGSEQYF. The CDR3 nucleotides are TGCGCCAGCAGCTTGGTTGATGGGGGGAGCGAGCAGTACTTC.

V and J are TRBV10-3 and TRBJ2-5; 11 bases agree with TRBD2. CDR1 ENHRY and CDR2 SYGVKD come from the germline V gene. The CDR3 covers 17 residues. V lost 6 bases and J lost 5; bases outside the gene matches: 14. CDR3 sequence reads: CAISGGQTSGSGETQYF. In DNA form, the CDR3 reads TGTGCCATCAGCGGGGGGCAAACTAGCGGGAGTGGGGAGACCCAGTACTTC.

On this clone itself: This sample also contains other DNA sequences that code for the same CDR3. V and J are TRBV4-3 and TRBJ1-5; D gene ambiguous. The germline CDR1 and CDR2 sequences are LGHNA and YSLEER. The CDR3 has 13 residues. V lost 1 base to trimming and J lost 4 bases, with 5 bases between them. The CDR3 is CASSQGENQPQHF. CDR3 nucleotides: TGCGCCAGCAGCCAAGGGGAGAATCAGCCCCAGCATTTT.

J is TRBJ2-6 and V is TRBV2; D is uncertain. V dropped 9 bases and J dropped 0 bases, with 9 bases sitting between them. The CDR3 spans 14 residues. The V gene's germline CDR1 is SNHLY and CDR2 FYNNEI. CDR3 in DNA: TGTGCCAGTTCATGGATCTCTGGGGCCAACGTCCTGACTTTC. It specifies CASSWISGANVLTF.

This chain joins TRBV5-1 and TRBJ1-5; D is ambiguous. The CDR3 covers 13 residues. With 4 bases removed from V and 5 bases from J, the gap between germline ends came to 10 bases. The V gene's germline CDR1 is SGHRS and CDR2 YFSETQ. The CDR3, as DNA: TGCGCCAGCAGCGTCTTTTCGGATCAGCCCCAGCATTTT. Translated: CASSVFSDQPQHF.

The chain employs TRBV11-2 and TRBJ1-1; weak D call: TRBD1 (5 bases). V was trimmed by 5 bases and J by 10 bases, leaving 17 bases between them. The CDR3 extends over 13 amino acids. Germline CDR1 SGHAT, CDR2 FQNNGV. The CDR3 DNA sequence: TGTGCCAGCAGCCGGGCAGGGAGAGGAGTAGCTTTCTTT. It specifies CASSRAGRGVAFF.

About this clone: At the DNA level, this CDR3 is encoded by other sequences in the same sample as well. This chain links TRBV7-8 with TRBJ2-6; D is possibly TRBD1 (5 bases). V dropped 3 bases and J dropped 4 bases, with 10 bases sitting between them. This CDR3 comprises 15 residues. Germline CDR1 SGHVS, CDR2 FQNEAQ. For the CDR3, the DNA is TGTGCCAGCAGCTTGGGCAGGGCCGGGGCCAACGTCCTGACTTTC. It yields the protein CASSLGRAGANVLTF.

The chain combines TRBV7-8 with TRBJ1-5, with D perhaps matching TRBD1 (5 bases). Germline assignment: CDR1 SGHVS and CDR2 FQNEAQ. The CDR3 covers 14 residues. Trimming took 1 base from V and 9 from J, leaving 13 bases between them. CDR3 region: CASSLGGERRPQHF. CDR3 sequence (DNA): TGTGCCAGCAGCTTAGGGGGGGAGAGGCGGCCCCAGCATTTT.